Presented here are 28 T cell receptor beta chains from one specimen sequenced in a study of a mutant IDH1 vaccine in newly diagnosed glioma. No cognate antigen is known for these TCRs. Libraries were prepared by immunoSEQ multiplex PCR; TCRdb keeps only in-frame clonotypes and omits some of them. The sample records approximately 44,000 clones, less than 85% being singletons. Time point noted: week 23, last vaccination. Every single dose of the vaccine, 300 ug of mutant IDH1 20-mer peptide, came with topical imiquimod. The sample consisted of PBMCs, taken from a glioma patient whose treatment included an IDH1 peptide vaccine. These receptors were collected from a woman aged 18 to 35 with glioma. Some clones in this sample may be carry-over from other donors' samples.

The chain has TRBV7-9 and TRBJ1-2; D is ambiguous. Germline assignment: CDR1 SEHNR and CDR2 FQNEAQ (reference sequence). The V end was cut by 5 bases, the J end by 6 bases, with 19 bases between. The length of the CDR3 is 15 residues. The CDR3 spells CASSPGPSPGDGYTF. Written as DNA, the CDR3 is TGTGCCAGCAGCCCCGGGCCCAGCCCAGGCGATGGCTACACCTTC.

This chain joins TRBV19 and TRBJ1-2, with a tentative D call TRBD1 (5 bases). This CDR3 has 12 residues. V shed 4 bases and J shed 5 bases, with 8 bases lying between them. The V gene's germline CDR1 is LNHDA and CDR2 SQIVND (reference sequence). The CDR3: CASSKGHYGYTF. CDR3 DNA: TGTGCCAGTAGTAAAGGACATTATGGCTACACCTTC.

J is TRBJ2-2 and V is TRBV7-9; D might be TRBD1 (5 bases). Germline V CDR1 and CDR2: SEHNR, FQNEAQ (reference sequence). The CDR3 sequence is 14 residues long. V lost 4 bases, J lost 2 bases, and 8 bases lay in between. This CDR3 is CASSSGFNTGELFF. In DNA, the CDR3 is TGTGCCAGCAGCTCAGGGTTCAACACCGGGGAGCTGTTTTTT.

Written as DNA, the CDR3 is TGTGCCAGCAGTTACGGGGTGCGGGACAGGGTTTCAGCTTTCTTT. It translates to CASSYGVRDRVSAFF. V is TRBV6-6 and J is TRBJ1-1; TRBD1 matches 9 bases. J was trimmed by 10 bases and V by 2 bases; bases with no gene match: 11. Germline lookup yields CDR1 MNHNY and CDR2 SVGAGI (reference sequence). The CDR3 is 15 amino acids.

The chain is built from TRBV11-2 and TRBJ2-5; 8 nucleotides line up with TRBD2. Germline V gene lookup returns CDR1 SGHAT and CDR2 FQNNGV. The CDR3 consists of 15 residues. V was pared by 1 base and J by 5 bases, with 6 bases of the junction left unmatched. CDR3 region: CASSLGGGLRETQYF. Here the CDR3 DNA reads TGTGCCAGCAGCTTAGGCGGGGGGCTCCGGGAGACCCAGTACTTC. The full variable domain, its missing parts supplied by reference TRBV11-2 and TRBJ2-5, is EAGVAQSPRYKIIEKRQSVAFWCNPISGHATLYWYQQILGQGPKLLIQFQNNGVVDDSQLPKDRFSAERLKGVDSTLKIQPAKLEDSAVYLCASSLGGGLRETQYFGPGTRLLVL.

The rearrangement uses TRBV19 and TRBJ1-2, with D perhaps matching TRBD1 (5 bases). V was shortened by 6 bases and J by 0 bases, with 11 bases between the two germline ends. Looked up from germline, CDR1 is LNHDA and CDR2 is SQIVND (reference sequence). CDR3 size: 14 residues. The CDR3 bases are TGTGCCAGTAGGGGGCAGGTAGCTAACTATGGCTACACCTTC. Translation: CASRGQVANYGYTF.

The V gene is TRBV13, the J gene TRBJ1-1; 7 bases fit TRBD1. Trimming cost V 4 bases and J 4 bases; bases outside gene matches: 9. CDR1 PRHDT and CDR2 FYEKMQ come from the germline V gene (reference sequence). There are 15 residues in the CDR3. CDR3 DNA: TGTGCCAGCAGCTCACCCTCACAGGGGTTCACTGAAGCTTTCTTT. Translation: CASSSPSQGFTEAFF.

This clone appeared a few times. The chain has TRBV2 and TRBJ1-1; TRBD1 is a possible D gene (5 bases). The CDR3 extends over 13 amino acids. Germline CDR1 reads SNHLY; CDR2 reads FYNNEI. V was shortened by 6 bases and J by 0 bases, with 8 bases between the two germline ends. The CDR3 DNA reads as TGTGCCAGCAGCGAGACAGTGAACACTGAAGCTTTCTTT. This encodes CASSETVNTEAFF.

This chain joins TRBV18 and TRBJ2-5, with unresolved D. The germline gives CDR1 KGHSH, CDR2 LQKENI. The V end lost 3 bases, the J end lost 4 bases, and 6 bases lay between the germline ends. This CDR3 region has 12 residues. Here the CDR3 reads CASSPGGETQYF. CDR3 DNA sequence: TGTGCCAGCTCACCGGGTGGAGAGACCCAGTACTTC.

The chain is built from TRBV15 and TRBJ1-2; perhaps TRBD1 as D (6 bases). CDR1 is LNHNV, CDR2 YYDKDF, per germline (reference sequence). The CDR3 spans 13 residues. Trimming pared 0 bases from V and 8 bases from J, leaving 10 bases between. CDR3 in amino acids: CATSRDAQGGYTF. CDR3 nucleotide sequence: TGTGCCACCAGCAGAGATGCACAGGGCGGCTACACCTTC.

The chain couples TRBV7-2 to TRBJ1-3; D unclear. CDR3 length: 12 residues. V lost 1 base, J lost 8 bases, and 6 bases lay in between. Germline-derived CDR1 and CDR2 are SGHTA and FQGNSA. Here the CDR3 reads CASSLEHHTIYF. CDR3 DNA: TGTGCCAGCAGCTTAGAGCACCACACCATATATTTT.

The gene calls are TRBV7-2 and TRBJ1-3; no reliable D call. The germline V and J ends were trimmed by 3 bases and 0 bases, with 12 bases remaining between them. The CDR3 is 16 residues long. CDR1 is SGHTA and CDR2 is FQGNSA in the germline V gene. The chain's CDR3 is CASSFAGLLSGNTIYF. For the CDR3, the DNA is TGTGCCAGCAGCTTTGCCGGCCTTCTCTCTGGAAACACCATATATTTT.

The V call is TRBV7-7, the J call TRBJ2-5; unclear D gene. Germline V CDR1 and CDR2: SSHAT, FNYEAQ (reference sequence). The CDR3 spans 14 residues. V was shortened by 1 base and J by 5 bases, with 11 bases between the two germline ends. The CDR3 sequence: CASSLGPGGETQYF. CDR3 sequence (DNA): TGTGCCAGCAGCTTAGGCCCGGGTGGGGAGACCCAGTACTTC.

The CDR3 loop is CASRDESSSYNEQFF. CDR3 in DNA: TGTGCCAGTAGGGATGAGTCGAGCTCCTACAATGAGCAGTTCTTC. The chain is built from TRBV19 and TRBJ2-1, with unresolved D. This CDR3 spans 15 amino acids. CDR1 LNHDA and CDR2 SQIVND come from the germline V gene (reference sequence). V lost 6 bases and J lost 0, with 12 bases in between.

The V and J genes are TRBV27 and TRBJ2-7, with TRBD1 matching over 7 bases. The trim removed 4 bases at V and 4 bases at J, leaving 19 bases unmatched. Germline V gene data show CDR1 as MNHEY and CDR2 as SMNVEV (reference sequence). The CDR3 covers 18 residues. CDR3: CASSSGMLAGTDPYEQYF. CDR3 DNA: TGTGCCAGCAGTTCGGGTATGTTAGCCGGGACAGACCCTTACGAGCAGTACTTC.

The chain is built from TRBV27 and TRBJ2-5, with D perhaps assigned TRBD1 or TRBD2 (5 bases each). V gave up 5 bases and J gave up 7 bases, with 14 bases separating them. The CDR3 has 13 amino acids. Germline V lookup: CDR1 MNHEY, CDR2 SMNVEV (reference sequence). The chain's CDR3 is CASSLGTASTQYF. The CDR3 nucleotides read TGTGCCAGCAGTCTAGGGACCGCGTCGACCCAGTACTTC.

The chain uses TRBV2 and TRBJ1-5; 9 bases are shared with TRBD1. The CDR3 is 22 amino acids. CDR1 and CDR2 (germline): SNHLY, FYNNEI. After removal of 2 bases from V and 6 bases from J, the junction contained 26 bases not matched to a gene. CDR3 region: CASSERPPVNPLGTGIFQPQHF. In DNA, the CDR3 is TGTGCCAGCAGTGAACGGCCCCCCGTCAACCCCCTCGGGACAGGGATATTTCAGCCCCAGCATTTT.

This clone was picked up one time. The chain has TRBV10-3 and TRBJ2-7; 9 bases are shared with TRBD1. CDR1 is ENHRY, CDR2 SYGVKD, per germline. V trimming: 6 bases; J trimming: 4 bases; junction bases outside the gene matches: 7. This CDR3 is 14 amino acids long. The CDR3 loop reads CAIRGDRGGYEQYF. The CDR3, as DNA: TGTGCCATCAGGGGCGACAGGGGGGGTTACGAGCAGTACTTC.

The chain recombines TRBV6-5 with TRBJ1-1; D gene uncertain. Germline-derived CDR1 and CDR2 are MNHEY and SVGAGI. The CDR3 loop spans 16 amino acids. Trimming stripped 2 bases from V and 5 bases from J, with 18 bases between. CDR3 in DNA: TGTGCCAGCAGTTACGGGTCTCGGGGAGGTCGTACTGAAGCTTTCTTT. Its translation is CASSYGSRGGRTEAFF.

This rearrangement joins TRBV6-1 to TRBJ2-2; possible D gene TRBD2, 6 bases. The germline CDR1 and CDR2 sequences are MNHNS and SASEGT. The CDR3 extends over 16 amino acids. V was shortened by 2 bases and J by 4 bases, with 14 bases between the two germline ends. In nucleotides, the CDR3 is TGTGCCAGCAGTGAAAAGCCTCGGGGGAGCACCGGGGAGCTGTTTTTT. Amino acids: CASSEKPRGSTGELFF.

The rearrangement joins TRBV5-4 to TRBJ2-2; the D is unclear. Germline CDR1 reads SGHNT; CDR2 reads YYREEE (reference sequence). Deletions cut 4 bases from V and 4 bases from J, with 8 bases between. The length of the CDR3 is 13 residues. The CDR3 region is CASSRAGTGELFF. As DNA, the CDR3 is TGTGCCAGCAGCCGGGCTGGCACCGGGGAGCTGTTTTTT.

The genes are TRBV5-4 and TRBJ2-3, with 12 bases that match TRBD2. Germline CDR1 is SGHNT and CDR2 is YYREEE (reference sequence). This CDR3 has 15 amino acids. J was trimmed by 3 bases and V by 4 bases; bases with no gene match: 3. DNA for the CDR3: TGTGCCAGCAGCCTAGCGGGGGGGCTAACAGATACGCAGTATTTT. This codes for CASSLAGGLTDTQYF.

This sequence joins TRBV5-6 and TRBJ2-4, with D tentatively TRBD1 (7 bases). The CDR3 length is 16 residues. V shed 4 bases and J shed 0 bases, with 14 bases lying between them. Germline V gene data show CDR1 as SGHDT and CDR2 as YYEEEE. The CDR3 here is CASSVRQGLAKNIQYF. The DNA of the CDR3 is TGTGCCAGCAGCGTCCGACAGGGACTAGCCAAAAACATTCAGTACTTC.

This rearrangement joins TRBV11-2 to TRBJ1-2; D unclear. CDR1 is SGHAT, CDR2 FQNNGV, per germline. The CDR3 covers 14 residues. V was clipped by 2 bases and J by 5 bases, with 12 bases between them. The CDR3 spells CASSLKVLRYGYTF. In DNA form, the CDR3 reads TGTGCCAGCAGCTTAAAGGTACTTAGGTATGGCTACACCTTC.

The rearrangement joins TRBV27 to TRBJ1-5; the match to TRBD1 covers 9 bases. Trimming took 5 bases from V and 4 from J; bases not matched to a gene: 6. Germline lookup yields CDR1 MNHEY and CDR2 SMNVEV (reference sequence). The CDR3 totals 15 residues. CDR3 protein: CASSMGTGLNQPQHF. The CDR3 region has the DNA TGTGCCAGCAGTATGGGGACAGGGTTGAATCAGCCCCAGCATTTT.

Here the CDR3 reads CASSPPEGDTQYF. The CDR3 DNA reads TGTGCCAGCAGCCCCCCGGAGGGAGATACGCAGTATTTT. V gene TRBV7-9 combines with J gene TRBJ2-3; possible D gene TRBD2, 6 bases. The germline V gene encodes CDR1 SEHNR and CDR2 FQNEAQ (reference sequence). Between the trimmed V and J ends, which lost 5 bases and 5 bases, there was a span of 11 bases. This CDR3 has 13 residues.

The rearrangement uses TRBV10-3 and TRBJ2-3; 7 nucleotides match TRBD2. Germline loops: CDR1 ENHRY, CDR2 SYGVKD. J gave up 0 bases and V 6 bases, and 9 bases lay outside the gene matches. The CDR3 has 16 residues. This CDR3 reads CAIRNPGGSSTDTQYF. For the CDR3, the DNA is TGTGCCATCAGGAACCCTGGCGGGAGTAGCACAGATACGCAGTATTTT.

The chain is built from TRBV2 and TRBJ1-2, with 8 bases that match TRBD1. This CDR3 spans 12 amino acids. The germline CDR1 and CDR2 sequences are SNHLY and FYNNEI. V shed 6 bases, J shed 8 bases, and the junction held 5 bases outside the gene matches. The CDR3 coding sequence is TGTGCCAGCAGGGACGACAGGGGAGGCTACACCTTC. Translating it yields CASRDDRGGYTF.